Below are 8 T cell receptor beta chains sequenced from a single sample in a study of long-term antiretroviral therapy in people with HIV. The authors ran the immunoSEQ assay, v3.0, at survey level. Method: immunoSEQ multiplex PCR; TCRdb's copy keeps in-frame clones and lacks some. The data show tens of thousands of clones, around four fifths seen once. Specimen: unsorted PBMCs, collected 1.9 years after starting antiretroviral therapy. Receptor source: a woman in her fifties or sixties with HIV.

Here the CDR3 reads CASNPGHTTNTEAFF. CDR3 coding DNA: TGTGCCAGCAATCCCGGTCACACTACGAACACTGAAGCTTTCTTT. The V call is TRBV7-2, the J call TRBJ1-1; no definite D call. The germline V gene has CDR1 SGHTA and CDR2 FQGNSA. The CDR3 totals 15 residues. V dropped 7 bases and J dropped 1 base, with 16 bases sitting between them.

This clone was seen just once. The chain combines TRBV4-2 with TRBJ1-6, with D possibly matching TRBD1 (5 bases). The CDR3 is 16 amino acids. Germline values: CDR1 LGHNA, CDR2 YNFKEQ. Trimming stripped 0 bases from V and 5 bases from J, with 11 bases between. DNA for the CDR3: TGTGCCAGCAGCCAAGATCCAGGGTTAGATAATTCACCCCTCCACTTT. Its translation is CASSQDPGLDNSPLHF.

The gene calls are TRBV5-5 and TRBJ2-5; D is perhaps TRBD1 or TRBD2 (6 bases each). Germline loops: CDR1 SGHKS, CDR2 YYEKEE (reference sequence). CDR3 size: 17 residues. Between the trimmed V and J ends, which lost 2 bases and 2 bases, there was a span of 19 bases. This CDR3 is CASSLNWGAIGQETQYF. The CDR3 nucleotides read TGTGCCAGCAGCTTAAATTGGGGGGCGATAGGGCAAGAGACCCAGTACTTC.

The J gene is TRBJ1-1, the V gene TRBV5-3, with D perhaps matching TRBD1 (6 bases). Being an ORF, TRBV5-3 has a function that is uncertain. The CDR3 totals 16 residues. V lost 2 bases and J lost 6, with 20 bases in between. The CDR3 sequence is CARSLGCEGVAAEAFF. In nucleotides, the CDR3 is TGTGCCAGAAGCTTAGGTTGCGAGGGGGTTGCAGCTGAAGCTTTCTTT.

This sequence joins TRBV19 and TRBJ1-4; possibly TRBD1 for D (5 bases). Germline V gene sequence: CDR1 LNHDA, CDR2 SQIVND (reference sequence). V was cut by 2 bases and J by 4 bases, with 11 bases left in between. The CDR3 totals 15 residues. The CDR3 here is CASSIQAGINEKLFF. The CDR3 DNA follows: TGTGCCAGTAGTATACAAGCAGGGATTAATGAAAAACTGTTTTTT.

A single count supports this clone. J is TRBJ1-6 and V is TRBV7-9; TRBD1 is a possible D gene (6 bases). From germline, CDR1 is SEHNR and CDR2 FQNEAQ (reference sequence). Trimming removed 5 bases from V and 11 bases from J, with 16 bases in between. The CDR3 contains 14 residues. The CDR3: CASSETVGGTPLHF. CDR3 nucleotide sequence: TGTGCCAGCAGCGAGACGGTTGGGGGCACACCCCTCCACTTT.

By proportion, this clone is medium-sized. The rearrangement uses TRBV9 and TRBJ2-7; 7 bases agree with TRBD1. Losses at the gene ends were 3 bases for V and 0 bases for J; bases not matched to a gene: 3. The CDR3 sequence is 14 residues long. Germline V CDR1 and CDR2: SGDLS, YYNGEE. The CDR3 is CASSGRDSSYEQYF. The CDR3 DNA reads TGTGCCAGCAGCGGCCGGGACAGCTCCTACGAGCAGTACTTC.

Note on this clone: Sequence at one end of the junction differs from germline and may be a read error. The rearrangement links TRBV18 to TRBJ2-7; 7 nucleotides agree with TRBD1. Per the germline V gene, CDR1 is KGHSH and CDR2 is LQKENI. The CDR3 length is 12 residues. This chain's CDR3 is CASSRDSYGQYF. The CDR3 coding sequence is TGTGCCAGCTCACGGGACAGCTACGGGCAGTACTTC.